The 4 T cell receptor beta chains below were found in one sample sequenced in a study of blood T cell repertoires in COVID-19. Method: immunoSEQ multiplex PCR; TCRdb's copy keeps in-frame clones and lacks some. The data show some 140,000 clones, 78% seen once. The sequenced sample was peripheral blood. All receptors come from a man aged 60 to 75 who had recovered from COVID-19.

The chain recombines TRBV6-4 with TRBJ1-2, with 7 nucleotides matching TRBD1. The CDR3 runs 15 residues. J gave up 3 bases and V 5 bases, and 9 bases lay outside the gene matches. Looked up from germline, CDR1 is MRHNA and CDR2 is SNTAGT. The CDR3 region is CASSKEQGSHYGYTF. CDR3 in DNA: TGTGCCAGCAGTAAGGAACAGGGGTCTCACTATGGCTACACCTTC.

Here the CDR3 DNA reads TGTGCCAGCTCAACCCGCGGCGGATACACTGAAGCTTTCTTT. Protein product: CASSTRGGYTEAFF. This chain connects TRBV28 to TRBJ1-1; D gene ambiguous. Germline V gene sequence: CDR1 MDHEN, CDR2 SYDVKM. The CDR3 loop spans 14 amino acids. Trimming left V 8 bases short and J 3 bases short, with 16 bases between. Complete variable domain (other parts from reference TRBV28 and TRBJ1-1): DVKVTQSSRYLVKRTGEKVFLECVQDMDHENMFWYRQDPGLGLRLIYFSYDVKMKEKGDIPEGYSVSREKKERFSLILESASTNQTSMYLCASSTRGGYTEAFFGQGTRLTVV.

V is TRBV28 and J is TRBJ2-7; 7 bases align to TRBD1. In germline, CDR1 is MDHEN, CDR2 SYDVKM. This CDR3 comprises 15 residues. V gave up 4 bases and J gave up 5 bases; unmatched junction bases: 11. CDR3 in amino acids: CASSSLGQVKHEQYF. In nucleotides, the CDR3 is TGTGCCAGCAGTTCCCTCGGACAGGTTAAGCACGAGCAGTACTTC.

The rearrangement joins TRBV3-1 (or the pseudogene TRBV3-2) to TRBJ2-1; D possibly corresponds to TRBD2 (6 bases). Germline values: CDR1 LGHDT, CDR2 YNNKEL (reference sequence). The V and J ends lost 0 bases and 13 bases respectively, with 13 bases between them. The CDR3 runs to 13 residues. CDR3 nucleotides: TGTGCCAGCAGCCAAGATTTACTAGCATTACAGTTCTTC. It yields the protein CASSQDLLALQFF.